This entry lists 7 T cell receptor beta chains sequenced from one sample in a study of response to subunit inactivated influenza vaccine. TCRdb itself ran the RT-PCR reads through MiXCR, one entry per CDR3 protein. The data show 450,000 to 600,000 distinct CDR3 sequences, approximately 7.2% seen once. This specimen consisted of PBMCs from blood, obtained roughly 24 months after vaccination. The receptor source for this set is a man aged 45-69 years who received an inactivated influenza vaccine.

This clonotype showed up just a few times. The gene calls are TRBV20-1 and TRBJ2-7; D not certain. V gave up 2 bases and J gave up 3 bases, with 8 bases separating them. The CDR3 length is 12 residues. Germline V gene data show CDR1 as DFQATT and CDR2 as SNEGSKA (reference sequence). CDR3 residues: CSARNYFYEQYF. The CDR3 DNA sequence: TGCAGTGCTAGAAACTACTTCTACGAGCAGTACTTC.

This clonotype was seen many times. The chain combines TRBV5-1 with TRBJ2-1; the D is unclear. The CDR3 length is 15 residues. CDR1 and CDR2 (germline): SGHRS, YFSETQ. Trimming cost V 0 bases and J 0 bases, with 7 bases left between them. The CDR3: CASSLEEYSYNEQFF. DNA of the CDR3: TGCGCCAGCAGCTTGGAGGAGTACTCCTACAATGAGCAGTTCTTC.

J is TRBJ2-7 and V is TRBV3-1; D perhaps matches TRBD1 (6 bases). The CDR3 extends over 15 amino acids. The V and J ends lost 6 bases and 1 base respectively, with 16 bases between them. Germline V gene data show CDR1 as LGHDT and CDR2 as YNNKEL (reference sequence). CDR3 nucleotide sequence: TGTGCCAGCAGTCATTCCTCGGACAGATCCTACGAGCAGTACTTC. It encodes CASSHSSDRSYEQYF.

This sequence joins TRBV12-3 or TRBV12-4 and TRBJ2-7; 10 bases line up with TRBD1. J gave up 2 bases and V 3 bases, and 4 bases lay outside the gene matches. CDR3 length: 15 amino acids. CDR3 sequence: CASSFDRGHTYEQYF. The CDR3 DNA sequence: TGTGCCAGCAGTTTTGACAGGGGGCACACCTACGAGCAGTACTTC.

This clonotype appeared many times. CDR3 nucleotides: TGTGCCAGCAGTTCCCCCGGGACAGGGTGGTCCGAGCAGTACTTC. Translating gives CASSSPGTGWSEQYF. This chain connects TRBV12-3 or TRBV12-4 to TRBJ2-7; 9 bases fit TRBD1. CDR3 length: 15 residues. J was trimmed by 6 bases and V by 4 bases; bases with no gene match: 10.

This clonotype occurred a few times. The chain uses TRBV7-2 and TRBJ2-5; 7 bases are shared with TRBD2. The CDR3 runs 16 residues. Looked up from germline, CDR1 is SGHTA and CDR2 is FQGNSA. Germline trimming cut 5 bases from V and 1 base from J; bases unmatched to any gene: 10. The CDR3 region has the DNA TGTGCCAGCAGCACCCAACCTACTAGCGTCCAAGAGACCCAGTACTTC. It encodes CASSTQPTSVQETQYF.

On this clonotype: Mismatch with germline at one junction end may stem from a read error. V is TRBV20-1 and J is TRBJ2-5, with D tentatively TRBD1 (5 bases). Germline V gene data show CDR1 as DFQATT and CDR2 as SNEGSKA (reference sequence). This CDR3 comprises 16 residues. The CDR3 bases are TGCCGTGCTAGAGATCCGGTCCAGGGTAGTTGGGAGACCCAGTACTTC. This encodes CRARDPVQGSWETQYF.